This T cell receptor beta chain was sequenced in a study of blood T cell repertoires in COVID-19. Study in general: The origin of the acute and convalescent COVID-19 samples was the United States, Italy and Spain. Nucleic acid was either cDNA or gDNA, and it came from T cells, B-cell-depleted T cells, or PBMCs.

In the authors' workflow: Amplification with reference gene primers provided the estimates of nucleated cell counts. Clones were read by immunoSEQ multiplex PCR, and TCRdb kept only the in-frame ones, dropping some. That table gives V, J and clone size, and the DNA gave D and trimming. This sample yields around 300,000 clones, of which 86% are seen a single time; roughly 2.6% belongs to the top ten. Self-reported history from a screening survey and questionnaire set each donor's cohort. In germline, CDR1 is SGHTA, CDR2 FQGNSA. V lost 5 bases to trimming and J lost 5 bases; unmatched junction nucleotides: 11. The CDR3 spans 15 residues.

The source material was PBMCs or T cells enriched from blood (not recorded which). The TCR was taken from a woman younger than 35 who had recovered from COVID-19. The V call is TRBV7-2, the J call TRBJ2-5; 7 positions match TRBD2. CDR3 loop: CASSPLLSGGETQYF. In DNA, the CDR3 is TGTGCCAGCAGCCCCCTATTGTCCGGGGGGGAGACCCAGTACTTC. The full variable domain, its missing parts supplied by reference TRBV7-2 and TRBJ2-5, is GAGVSQSPSNKVTEKGKDVELRCDPISGHTALYWYRQSLGQGLEFLIYFQGNSAPDKSGLPSDRFSAERTGGSVSTLTIQRTQQEDSAVYLCASSPLLSGGETQYFGPGTRLLVL.